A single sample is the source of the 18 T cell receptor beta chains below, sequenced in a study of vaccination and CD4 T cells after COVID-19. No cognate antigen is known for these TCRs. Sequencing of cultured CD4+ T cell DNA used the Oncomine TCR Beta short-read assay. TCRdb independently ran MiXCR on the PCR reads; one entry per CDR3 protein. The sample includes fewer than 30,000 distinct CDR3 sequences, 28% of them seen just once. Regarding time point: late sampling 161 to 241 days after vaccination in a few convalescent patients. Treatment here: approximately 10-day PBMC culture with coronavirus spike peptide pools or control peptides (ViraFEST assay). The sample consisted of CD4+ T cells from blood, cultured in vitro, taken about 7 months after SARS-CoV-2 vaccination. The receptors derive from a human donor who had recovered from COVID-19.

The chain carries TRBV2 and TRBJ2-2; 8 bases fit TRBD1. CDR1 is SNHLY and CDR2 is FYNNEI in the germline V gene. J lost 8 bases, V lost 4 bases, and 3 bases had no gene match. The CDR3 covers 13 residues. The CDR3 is CASSGTGRGELFF. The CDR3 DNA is TGTGCCAGCAGTGGGACAGGGAGAGGGGAGCTGTTTTTT.

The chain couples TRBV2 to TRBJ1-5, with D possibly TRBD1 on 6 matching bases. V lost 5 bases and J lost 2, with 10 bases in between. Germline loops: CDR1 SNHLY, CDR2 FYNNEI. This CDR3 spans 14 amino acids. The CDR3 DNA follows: TGTGCCAGCAGTCAACAGGGAGGCAATCAGCCCCAGCATTTT. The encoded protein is CASSQQGGNQPQHF.

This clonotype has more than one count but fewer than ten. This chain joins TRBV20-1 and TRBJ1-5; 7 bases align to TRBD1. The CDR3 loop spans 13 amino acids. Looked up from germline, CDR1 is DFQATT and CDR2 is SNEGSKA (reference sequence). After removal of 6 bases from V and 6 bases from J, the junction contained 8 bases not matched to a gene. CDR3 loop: CSAPTGNGQPQHF. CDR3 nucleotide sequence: TGCAGTGCACCGACAGGGAATGGTCAGCCCCAGCATTTT.

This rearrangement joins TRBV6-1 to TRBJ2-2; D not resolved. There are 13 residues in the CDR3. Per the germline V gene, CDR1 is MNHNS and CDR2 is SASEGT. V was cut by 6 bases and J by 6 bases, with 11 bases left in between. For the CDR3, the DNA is TGTGCCAGCAGCCCCTCGAGAGCCGGGGAGCTGTTTTTT. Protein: CASSPSRAGELFF.

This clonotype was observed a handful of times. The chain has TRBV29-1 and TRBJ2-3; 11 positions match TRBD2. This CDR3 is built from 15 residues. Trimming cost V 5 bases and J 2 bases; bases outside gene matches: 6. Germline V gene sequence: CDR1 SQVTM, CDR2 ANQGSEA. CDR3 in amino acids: CSVRGTSGPTDTQYF. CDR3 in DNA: TGCAGCGTTCGGGGGACTAGCGGCCCCACAGATACGCAGTATTTT.

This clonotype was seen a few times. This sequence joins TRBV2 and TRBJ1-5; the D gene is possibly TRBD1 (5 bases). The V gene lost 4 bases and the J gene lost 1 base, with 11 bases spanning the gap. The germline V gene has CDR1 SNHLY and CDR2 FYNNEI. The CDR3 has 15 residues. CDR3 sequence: CASSGTWGSNQPQHF. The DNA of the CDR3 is TGTGCCAGCAGTGGGACATGGGGGAGCAATCAGCCCCAGCATTTT. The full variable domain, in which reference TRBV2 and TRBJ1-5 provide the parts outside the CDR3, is EPEVTQTPSHQVTQMGQEVILRCVPISNHLYFYWYRQILGQKVEFLVSFYNNEISEKSEIFDDQFSVERPDGSNFTLKIRSTKLEDSAMYFCASSGTWGSNQPQHFGDGTRLSIL.

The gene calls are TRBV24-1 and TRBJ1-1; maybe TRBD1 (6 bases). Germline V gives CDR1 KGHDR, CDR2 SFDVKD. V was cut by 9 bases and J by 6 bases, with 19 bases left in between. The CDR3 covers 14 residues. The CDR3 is CATSKGGTYPEAFF. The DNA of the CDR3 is TGTGCCACCTCCAAGGGGGGTACTTATCCTGAAGCTTTCTTT.

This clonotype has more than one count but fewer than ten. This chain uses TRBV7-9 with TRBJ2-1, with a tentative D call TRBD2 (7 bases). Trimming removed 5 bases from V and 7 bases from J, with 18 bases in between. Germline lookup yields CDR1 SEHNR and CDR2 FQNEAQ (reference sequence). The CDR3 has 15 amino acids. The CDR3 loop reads CASSRGAARGNEQFF. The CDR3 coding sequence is TGTGCCAGCAGCCGGGGGGCGGCGAGAGGGAATGAGCAGTTCTTC. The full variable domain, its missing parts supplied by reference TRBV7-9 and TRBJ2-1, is DTGVSQNPRHKITKRGQNVTFRCDPISEHNRLYWYRQTLGQGPEFLTYFQNEAQLEKSRLLSDRFSAERPKGSFSTLEIQRTEQGDSAMYLCASSRGAARGNEQFFGPGTRLTVL.

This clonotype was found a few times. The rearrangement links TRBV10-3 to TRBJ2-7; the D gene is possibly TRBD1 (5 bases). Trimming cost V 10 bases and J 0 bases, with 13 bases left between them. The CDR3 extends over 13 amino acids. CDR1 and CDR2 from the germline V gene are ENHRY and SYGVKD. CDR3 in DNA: TGTGCCACCAACCCGGACATCTCCTACGAGCAGTACTTC. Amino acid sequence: CATNPDISYEQYF.

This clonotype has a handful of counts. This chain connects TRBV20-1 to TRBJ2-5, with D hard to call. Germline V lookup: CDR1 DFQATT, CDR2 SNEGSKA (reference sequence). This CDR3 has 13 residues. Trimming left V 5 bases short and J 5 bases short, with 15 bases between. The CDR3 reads CSAPPPQWETQYF. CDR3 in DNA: TGCAGTGCTCCTCCACCCCAGTGGGAGACCCAGTACTTC.

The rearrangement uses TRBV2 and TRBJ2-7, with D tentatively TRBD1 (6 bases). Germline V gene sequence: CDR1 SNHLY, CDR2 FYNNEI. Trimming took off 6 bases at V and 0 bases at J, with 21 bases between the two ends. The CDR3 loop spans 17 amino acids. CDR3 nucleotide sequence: TGTGCCAGCAGCGGACAGCTATTCCGCCTAAGCTCCTACGAGCAGTACTTC. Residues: CASSGQLFRLSSYEQYF.

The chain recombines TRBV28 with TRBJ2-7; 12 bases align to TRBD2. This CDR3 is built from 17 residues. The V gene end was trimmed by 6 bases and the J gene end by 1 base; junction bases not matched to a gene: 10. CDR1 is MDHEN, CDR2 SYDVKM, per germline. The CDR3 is CASRWTSGVSASYEQYF. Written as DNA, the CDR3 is TGTGCCAGCAGGTGGACTAGCGGGGTATCCGCTTCCTACGAGCAGTACTTC.

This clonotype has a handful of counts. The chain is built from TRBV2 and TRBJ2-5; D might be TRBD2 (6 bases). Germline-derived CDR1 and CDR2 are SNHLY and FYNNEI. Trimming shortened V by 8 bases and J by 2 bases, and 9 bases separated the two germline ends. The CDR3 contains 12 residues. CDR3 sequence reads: CASRDFQETQYF. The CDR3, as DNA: TGTGCCAGCCGGGACTTTCAAGAGACCCAGTACTTC.

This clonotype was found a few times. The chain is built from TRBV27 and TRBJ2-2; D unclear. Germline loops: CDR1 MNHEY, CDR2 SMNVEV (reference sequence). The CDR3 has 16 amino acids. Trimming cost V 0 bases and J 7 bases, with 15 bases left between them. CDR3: CASSLSSRPMGGELFF. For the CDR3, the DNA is TGTGCCAGCAGTTTATCCAGCAGGCCTATGGGCGGGGAGCTGTTTTTT.

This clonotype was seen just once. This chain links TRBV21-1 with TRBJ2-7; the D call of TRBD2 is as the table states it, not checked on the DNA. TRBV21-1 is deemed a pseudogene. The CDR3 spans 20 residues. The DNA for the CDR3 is TGTGCCAGCAGCAAAGCGCGAGGGACTACGGCTAGCGGGACGTTCTACGAGCAGTACTTC. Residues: CASSKARGTTASGTFYEQYF.

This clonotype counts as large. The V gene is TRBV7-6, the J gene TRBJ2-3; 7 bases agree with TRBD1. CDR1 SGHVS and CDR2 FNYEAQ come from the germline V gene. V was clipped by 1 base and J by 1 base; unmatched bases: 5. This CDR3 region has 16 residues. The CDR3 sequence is CASSLDRGQGTDTQYF. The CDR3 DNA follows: TGTGCCAGCAGCTTAGACAGGGGTCAAGGCACAGATACGCAGTATTTT.

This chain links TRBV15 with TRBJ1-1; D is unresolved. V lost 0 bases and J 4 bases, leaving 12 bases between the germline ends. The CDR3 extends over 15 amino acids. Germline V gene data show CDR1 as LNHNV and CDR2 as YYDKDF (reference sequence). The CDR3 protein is CATSRDLLLGTEAFF. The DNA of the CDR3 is TGTGCCACCAGCAGAGATCTACTGTTGGGCACTGAAGCTTTCTTT.

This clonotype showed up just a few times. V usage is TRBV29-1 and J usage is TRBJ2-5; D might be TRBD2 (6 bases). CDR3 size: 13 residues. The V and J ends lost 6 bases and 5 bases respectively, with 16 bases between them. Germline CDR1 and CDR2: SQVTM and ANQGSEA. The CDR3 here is CSVQSWGRETQYF. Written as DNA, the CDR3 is TGCAGCGTCCAAAGCTGGGGGAGGGAGACCCAGTACTTC.